This TCR beta chain was sequenced during a study of tumor-infiltrating lymphocytes in glioblastoma multiforme. Study outcomes and limitations: T cells were not sorted into functional subsets.

TCRB libraries came from RNA via three nested multiplex PCR rounds. Unique molecular identifiers were not described for the libraries. TCRdb reprocessed the multiplex PCR reads via MiXCR and lists one record per CDR3 protein. The table shows just under 20,000 distinct CDR3 sequences, with about two thirds occurring only once. Germline-derived CDR1 and CDR2 are SGHTS and YDEGEE. This CDR3 comprises 12 residues. On this clonotype: Its antigen remains unknown. Its ends do not fully match the called genes, so a read error is possible.

Sequencing input: peripheral blood. This sequence joins TRBV5-8 and TRBJ2-2, with TRBD2 as a possible D gene (6 bases). The sequence was collected from a male donor with glioblastoma. CDR3 amino acids: CASGLISGGLFF. In DNA, the CDR3 is TGTGCCAGCGGCCTCATATCCGGGGGGCTGTTTTTT.